Shown below are 15 T cell receptor beta chains from a single sample sequenced in a study of blood T cells in healthy people across ages. The second PCR ran roughly 6 to 11 cycles with a sample-barcoded 5' primer and J-beta primers. TCRdb redid the calling of the 5' RACE reads with MiXCR, one entry per CDR3 protein. The sample lists 790,000 or so distinct CDR3 sequences; 45% to 70% were seen once. The sequencing input was blood. These receptors all stem from a man between 40 and 49 years old in good health.

CDR3 nucleotide sequence: TGCAGTGCTAGGGATCCCGCCGGGACTGGACCCTTACCCCTCCACTTT. Residues: CSARDPAGTGPLPLHF. The genes are TRBV20-1 and TRBJ1-6; tentatively, D is TRBD1 (5 bases). CDR1 and CDR2 (germline): DFQATT, SNEGSKA (reference sequence). The length of the CDR3 is 16 residues. The V end was cut by 3 bases, the J end by 12 bases, with 24 bases between.

This chain joins TRBV7-2 and TRBJ1-1; D unresolved. There are 15 residues in the CDR3. Germline values: CDR1 SGHTA, CDR2 FQGNSA. V lost 1 base, J lost 6 bases, and 15 bases lay in between. The CDR3 here is CASSLGTVGFSEAFF. The CDR3 region has the DNA TGTGCCAGCAGCTTAGGTACAGTGGGGTTCTCTGAAGCTTTCTTT.

Worth noting for this clonotype: This could be a read error, since a much larger clone is one nucleotide away. The rearrangement uses TRBV10-3 and TRBJ2-7; no clear D. This CDR3 spans 14 amino acids. Trimming pared 8 bases from V and 0 bases from J, leaving 14 bases between. Germline-derived CDR1 and CDR2 are ENHRY and SYGVKD. The CDR3 coding sequence is TGTGCCATCTCCCAGCTGCAGAGCTCCTACGAGCAGTACTTC. It specifies CAISQLQSSYEQYF.

Of note for this clonotype: At one of its ends the junction is not consistent with the germline gene, which may arise from a read error. V is TRBV9 and J is TRBJ2-1, with D possibly matching TRBD1 (7 bases). CDR3 length equals 17 residues. The V gene's germline CDR1 is SGDLS and CDR2 YYNGEE. CDR3 sequence: CASNVAAWRGLGNEQFF. The CDR3 DNA reads as TGTGCCAGCAACGTAGCAGCGTGGAGGGGGCTCGGCAATGAGCAGTTCTTC. Combining the CDR3 with reference TRBV9 and TRBJ2-1 gives the whole variable domain DSGVTQTPKHLITATGQRVTLRCSPRSGDLSVYWYQQSLDQGLQFLIQYYNGEERAKGNILERFSAQQFPDLHSELNLSSLELGDSALYFCASNVAAWRGLGNEQFFGPGTRLTVL.

This clonotype occurred a few times. CDR3 sequence (DNA): TGTGCCAGCTCACAGGGGGCGACAGCCAAAAACATTCAGTACTTC. It translates to CASSQGATAKNIQYF. The J gene is TRBJ2-4, the V gene TRBV18; 7 nucleotides match TRBD1. CDR3 size: 15 residues. The V gene's germline CDR1 is KGHSH and CDR2 LQKENI. V lost 4 bases to trimming and J lost 0 bases; unmatched junction nucleotides: 3.

As concerns this clonotype: A much larger clone is a single base away; this may be a read error. The chain recombines TRBV28 with TRBJ2-4; unclear D gene. The V end lost 10 bases, the J end lost 0 bases, and 13 bases lay between the germline ends. This CDR3 region has 14 residues. The V gene's germline CDR1 is MDHEN and CDR2 SYDVKM. In nucleotides, the CDR3 is TGTGCCAACAACAGAGCCCTAGCCAAAAACATTCAGTACTTC. Translation: CANNRALAKNIQYF.

The V call is TRBV5-1, the J call TRBJ1-5, with 9 bases identical to TRBD1. V trimming: 6 bases; J trimming: 7 bases; junction bases outside the gene matches: 8. Looked up from germline, CDR1 is SGHRS and CDR2 is YFSETQ. The CDR3 consists of 14 residues. The CDR3 region has the DNA TGCGCCAGCAAACCGGGACAGGGCGGCCAGCCCCAGCATTTT. Translating it yields CASKPGQGGQPQHF.

V gene TRBV14 combines with J gene TRBJ2-6, with D tentatively TRBD2 (5 bases). Looked up from germline, CDR1 is SGHDN and CDR2 is FVKESK. The ends were cut back, 2 bases at V and 4 bases at J, with 12 bases in the middle. The CDR3 is 16 amino acids. DNA of the CDR3: TGTGCCAGCAGCCAACCCCAGAGGGTAGGGGCCAACGTCCTGACTTTC. Translated: CASSQPQRVGANVLTF.

The V and J genes are TRBV27 and TRBJ2-5; tentatively, D is TRBD1 or TRBD2 (5 bases each). This CDR3 is 14 amino acids long. Germline V gene sequence: CDR1 MNHEY, CDR2 SMNVEV (reference sequence). Trimming cost V 5 bases and J 3 bases, with 13 bases left between them. The CDR3 loop is CASSPQGTEETQYF. CDR3 nucleotide sequence: TGTGCCAGCAGTCCACAAGGGACGGAAGAGACCCAGTACTTC.

As concerns this clonotype: The junction does not match germline at one end; this may be a read error. This chain links TRBV28 with TRBJ1-3, with a possible D match to TRBD1 (6 bases). Per the germline V gene, CDR1 is MDHEN and CDR2 is SYDVKM. The CDR3 runs 16 residues. The CDR3 DNA reads as TGCGCCAGCAGTTTGGTAGGACAGCTCTCTGGAAACACCATATATTTT. Its protein product is CASSLVGQLSGNTIYF.

V usage is TRBV6-5 and J usage is TRBJ2-1, with D hard to call. The closer fit of TRBJ2-7 to the DNA end suggests the J call may be wrong. CDR1 MNHEY and CDR2 SVGAGI come from the germline V gene. The CDR3 contains 16 residues. The CDR3 DNA is TGTGCCAGCAGCCTAACCCCCGTCCTCGCCTACAATGAGCAGTACTTC. Protein: CASSLTPVLAYNEQYF.

The chain is built from TRBV6-1 and TRBJ2-5; the match to TRBD2 covers 9 bases. This CDR3 comprises 17 residues. Germline-derived CDR1 and CDR2 are MNHNS and SASEGT. Trimming took 6 bases from V and 1 from J; bases not matched to a gene: 12. CDR3 sequence: CASRLTSGLIFQETQYF. The DNA for the CDR3 is TGTGCCAGCAGGCTGACTAGCGGCCTGATATTCCAAGAGACCCAGTACTTC.

A remark on this clonotype: A much larger clone sits a single nucleotide away, making a read error possible. This rearrangement joins TRBV4-3 to TRBJ2-7; tentatively, D is TRBD2 (5 bases). CDR1 and CDR2 (germline): LGHNA, YSLEER. This CDR3 has 18 amino acids. In DNA form, the CDR3 reads TGCGCCAGCAGCCAGAGCCATTCGAGCGGTTGGAGCTCCTGCGAGCAGTACTTC. This gives the protein CASSQSHSSGWSSCEQYF.

CDR3 DNA: TGTGCCAGCAGTTACGGGGGCGCAGGCACTGAAGCTTTCTTT. The encoded protein is CASSYGGAGTEAFF. The chain recombines TRBV6-5 with TRBJ1-1; weak D call: TRBD1 (6 bases). The CDR3 is made up of 14 amino acids. Germline CDR1 MNHEY, CDR2 SVGAGI. Between the trimmed V and J ends, which lost 2 bases and 4 bases, there was a span of 11 bases.

The table lists this clonotype with a few counts. This sequence joins TRBV20-1 and TRBJ1-2; 9 bases agree with TRBD1. The junction had 3 bases not matched to a gene; V was cut back by 5 bases and J by 2 bases. This CDR3 contains 13 residues. Germline V lookup: CDR1 DFQATT, CDR2 SNEGSKA (reference sequence). This CDR3 is CSAPGQGNYGYTF. CDR3 bases: TGCAGTGCTCCGGGACAGGGAAACTATGGCTACACCTTC.